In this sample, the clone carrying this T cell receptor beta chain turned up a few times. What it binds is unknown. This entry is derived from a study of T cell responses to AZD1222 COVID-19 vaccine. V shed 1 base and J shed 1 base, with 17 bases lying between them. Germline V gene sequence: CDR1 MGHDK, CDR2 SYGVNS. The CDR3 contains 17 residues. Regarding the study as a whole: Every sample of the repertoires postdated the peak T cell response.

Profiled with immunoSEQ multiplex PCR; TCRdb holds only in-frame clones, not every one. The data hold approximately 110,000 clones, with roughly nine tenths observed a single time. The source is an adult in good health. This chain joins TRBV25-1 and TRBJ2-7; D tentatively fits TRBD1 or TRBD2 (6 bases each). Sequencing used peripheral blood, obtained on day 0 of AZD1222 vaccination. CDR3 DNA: TGTGCCAGCAGTGAATTTTTAGGGGGGAAAACGTCCTACGAGCAGTACTTC. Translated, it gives CASSEFLGGKTSYEQYF.